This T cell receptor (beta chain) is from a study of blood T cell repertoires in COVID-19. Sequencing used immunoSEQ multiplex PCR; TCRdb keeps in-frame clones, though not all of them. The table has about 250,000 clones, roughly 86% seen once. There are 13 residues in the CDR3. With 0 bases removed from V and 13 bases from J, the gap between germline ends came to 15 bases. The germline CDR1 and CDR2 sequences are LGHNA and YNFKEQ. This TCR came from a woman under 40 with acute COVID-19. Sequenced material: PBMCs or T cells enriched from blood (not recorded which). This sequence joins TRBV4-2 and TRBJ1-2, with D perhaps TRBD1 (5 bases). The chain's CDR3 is CASSQDGKGLGTF. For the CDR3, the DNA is TGTGCCAGCAGCCAAGATGGAAAGGGGCTGGGCACCTTC.